Listed here are 32 T cell receptor beta chains from one sample, sequenced in a study of regulatory T cells in long-lasting Graves disease. Construction of TCR beta libraries relied on iRepertoire HTBI primers and on Arm-PCR targeting CDR3 regions. MiXCR, applied by TCRdb to the multiplex PCR reads, yields one record per CDR3 protein. The sample gives more than 400,000 distinct CDR3 sequences, about 16% of which show up once; about 11% is in the top ten. The time point is: newly diagnosed GD, antithyroid drugs for less than 3 months. PBMC RNA was the source of the TCR library. The same data also contributed to another study, on T cells in Graves' hyperthyroidism and ophthalmopathy.

The starting material was peripheral blood mononuclear cells (PBMCs), obtained at new diagnosis, from a patient treated with antithyroid drugs. These TCRs come from a woman in her twenties or thirties with Graves disease.

This clonotype is a singleton in its sample. The V and J genes are TRBV4-3 and TRBJ2-1, with 8 bases that match TRBD1. The J segment lost 5 bases and the V segment lost 3 bases, leaving 3 bases of the junction unmatched. This CDR3 is 14 amino acids long. Germline CDR1 reads LGHNA; CDR2 reads YSLEER. CDR3 sequence: CASSQLDRDNEQFF. The CDR3, as DNA: TGCGCCAGCAGCCAGTTGGACAGGGACAATGAGCAGTTCTTC.

This clonotype was seen ten or more times. The rearrangement links TRBV28 to TRBJ1-1, with D hard to call. Germline CDR1 reads MDHEN; CDR2 reads SYDVKM. The CDR3 extends over 14 amino acids. V lost 1 base, J lost 4 bases, and 10 bases lay in between. The CDR3 nucleotides are TGTGCCAGCAGTTTATCGTGGGATGCCACTGAAGCTTTCTTT. It is translated as CASSLSWDATEAFF.

This clonotype has at least ten counts. The V gene is TRBV28, the J gene TRBJ1-5, with 8 nucleotides matching TRBD1. V dropped 5 bases and J dropped 9; count of bases not matched to a gene: 21. Germline V CDR1 and CDR2: MDHEN, SYDVKM. There are 18 residues in the CDR3. The CDR3: CASSHLPGQGRGDGPQHF. The DNA for the CDR3 is TGTGCCAGCAGTCACCTCCCCGGACAGGGCAGGGGGGACGGGCCCCAGCATTTT.

The rearrangement joins TRBV7-3 to TRBJ2-2; 7 nucleotides align to TRBD2. From germline, CDR1 is SGHTA and CDR2 FQGTGA. The CDR3 extends over 14 amino acids. With V trimmed by 7 bases and J by 5 bases, 7 bases remained unmatched. CDR3 DNA sequence: TGTGCCAGCAAATCGGGGGGAGGGACCGGGGAGCTGTTTTTT. Translated, it gives CASKSGGGTGELFF.

The chain couples TRBV24-1 to TRBJ2-5; a weak D match, TRBD2 (6 bases). Matching the DNA end better, TRBJ2-1 makes the J call doubtful. CDR3 size: 16 residues. From germline, CDR1 is KGHDR and CDR2 SFDVKD. CDR3 amino acids: CATSDLGVGGYNEQFF. CDR3 in DNA: TGTGCCACCAGTGATTTGGGGGTGGGAGGATACAATGAGCAGTTCTTC.

The CDR3 DNA reads TGCAGTGCCAAAATCAGCGGGGCCGCGAACACCGGGGAGCTGTTTTTT. Encoded protein: CSAKISGAANTGELFF. The rearrangement joins TRBV20-1 to TRBJ2-2; TRBD2 matches at 7 bases. Germline CDR1 and CDR2: DFQATT and SNEGSKA (reference sequence). V lost 6 bases and J lost 0; bases outside the gene matches: 10. There are 16 residues in the CDR3.

This clonotype has more than one count but fewer than ten. This may come from a read error, since a much larger clone is one base off. This sequence joins TRBV28 and TRBJ2-7, with D possibly being TRBD1 or TRBD2 (5 bases each). Trimming left V 6 bases short and J 2 bases short, with 17 bases between. The CDR3 covers 15 residues. CDR1 MDHEN and CDR2 SYDVKM come from the germline V gene. The CDR3 DNA follows: TGTGCCAGCAGAACGCCGGGACCGACGCCCTACGAGCAGTACTTC. Translating it yields CASRTPGPTPYEQYF.

As concerns this clonotype: This may be a read error: a much more frequent sequence differs by one nucleotide. The chain joins TRBV6-6 to TRBJ2-1; no firm D call. V lost 0 bases to trimming and J lost 5 bases, with 11 bases between them. The V gene's germline CDR1 is MNHNY and CDR2 SVGAGI (reference sequence). The CDR3 consists of 15 residues. CDR3: CASSYSQVTNNEQFF. CDR3 sequence (DNA): TGTGCCAGCAGTTACTCGCAGGTAACCAACAATGAGCAGTTCTTC.

This clonotype was observed a few times. The V and J genes are TRBV28 and TRBJ2-7, with 9 bases fitting TRBD1. J lost 7 bases, V lost 1 base, and 8 bases had no gene match. Per germline, CDR1 MDHEN and CDR2 SYDVKM. The CDR3 has 15 amino acids. The DNA for the CDR3 is TGTGCCAGCAGTTTATCGGGACAGGGCCTAGGGGAGCAGTACTTC. Its protein is CASSLSGQGLGEQYF.

This rearrangement joins TRBV7-2 to TRBJ2-1; the match to TRBD2 covers 9 bases. The V gene's germline CDR1 is SGHTA and CDR2 FQGNSA. This CDR3 region has 15 residues. The V gene end was trimmed by 7 bases and the J gene end by 3 bases; junction bases not matched to a gene: 7. The CDR3, as DNA: TGTGCCAGCACCTTTAGCGGGAGCGGCTACAATGAGCAGTTCTTC. Protein: CASTFSGSGYNEQFF.

The chain links TRBV6-1 to TRBJ1-2; D gene uncertain. The CDR3 consists of 12 residues. The germline V gene has CDR1 MNHNS and CDR2 SASEGT. Trimming removed 6 bases from V and 3 bases from J, with 8 bases in between. The CDR3 DNA reads TGTGCCAGCAGCGTGTGGGACTATGGCTACACCTTC. The encoded protein is CASSVWDYGYTF.

In the case of this clonotype: Since a much larger clone is just one base distant, this may be a read error. The chain uses TRBV11-1 and TRBJ2-7, with 8 bases fitting TRBD2. CDR1 and CDR2 from the germline V gene are SGHAT and FQDESV (reference sequence). V shed 5 bases and J 6 bases; nucleotides not matched to a gene: 15. The CDR3 is 16 residues long. The CDR3: CASSLRSIAGLGEQYF. CDR3 in DNA: TGTGCCAGCAGCCTAAGGTCGATAGCGGGACTGGGCGAGCAGTACTTC.

This clonotype was recorded only once. A far larger clone is just one base off, so this is likely a read error. The gene calls are TRBV6-5 and TRBJ2-1, with D possibly being TRBD2 (5 bases). Germline CDR1 reads MNHEY; CDR2 reads SVGAGI. Trimming removed 0 bases from V and 10 bases from J, with 16 bases in between. CDR3 length equals 15 residues. CDR3 in DNA: TGTGCCAGCAGTTACTCATGGGAGTCGGTCTACGAGCAGTTCTTC. This sequence encodes CASSYSWESVYEQFF.

Concerning this clonotype: A much larger clone differs from this one at a single base, so this may be a read error. The chain couples TRBV27 to TRBJ2-3, with no clear D. V lost 5 bases and J 5 bases, leaving 14 bases between the germline ends. Germline V gene sequence: CDR1 MNHEY, CDR2 SMNVEV (reference sequence). This CDR3 has 14 residues. CDR3 nucleotide sequence: TGTGCCAGCAGTGATGTTGTCTACATAGATACGCAGTATTTT. This sequence encodes CASSDVVYIDTQYF.

This chain links TRBV19 with TRBJ1-5; D is undetermined. V lost 4 bases and J lost 6, with 13 bases in between. The CDR3 sequence is 14 residues long. CDR1 is LNHDA and CDR2 is SQIVND in the germline V gene (reference sequence). CDR3 protein: CASSRYSEAQPQHF. In nucleotides, the CDR3 is TGTGCCAGTAGTAGGTACAGCGAAGCTCAGCCCCAGCATTTT. The full variable domain, with the rest looked up from reference TRBV19 and TRBJ1-5, is DGGITQSPKYLFRKEGQNVTLSCEQNLNHDAMYWYRQDPGQGLRLIYYSQIVNDFQKGDIAEGYSVSREKKESFPLTVTSAQKNPTAFYLCASSRYSEAQPQHFGDGTRLSIL.

This clonotype occurred a few times. This chain joins TRBV3-1 and TRBJ2-7, with 8 bases lining up with TRBD2. The CDR3 totals 16 residues. The V gene end was trimmed by 2 bases and the J gene end by 5 bases; junction bases not matched to a gene: 11. In germline, CDR1 is LGHDT, CDR2 YNNKEL (reference sequence). CDR3 amino acids: CASSQSTSGQIHEQYF. CDR3 DNA: TGTGCCAGCAGCCAATCAACTAGCGGACAGATCCACGAGCAGTACTTC.

The chain combines TRBV29-1 with TRBJ2-7; 9 bases map to TRBD1. This CDR3 spans 12 amino acids. Germline lookup yields CDR1 SQVTM and CDR2 ANQGSEA. The junction had 2 bases not matched to a gene; V was cut back by 6 bases and J by 2 bases. Here the CDR3 reads CSVGTGTYEQYF. CDR3 bases: TGCAGCGTCGGGACAGGGACCTACGAGCAGTACTTC.

This clonotype has a count of ten or more. CDR3 nucleotides: TGCAGCGAGGGGACTTCGCCCTACAATGAGCAGTTCTTC. It encodes CSEGTSPYNEQFF. The chain employs TRBV29-1 and TRBJ2-1; the D gene is possibly TRBD2 (6 bases). Between the trimmed V and J ends, which lost 7 bases and 2 bases, there was a span of 12 bases. Germline V lookup: CDR1 SQVTM, CDR2 ANQGSEA. The CDR3 covers 13 residues.

In this sample, this clonotype turned up many times. J is TRBJ2-2 and V is TRBV29-1; 14 bases align to TRBD2. CDR3 length: 18 residues. V gave up 3 bases and J gave up 5 bases; unmatched junction bases: 11. Looked up from germline, CDR1 is SQVTM and CDR2 is ANQGSEA. CDR3 loop: CSVDGTSGSGVDTGELFF. CDR3 nucleotide sequence: TGCAGCGTTGATGGGACTAGCGGGAGCGGGGTTGATACCGGGGAGCTGTTTTTT.

The table lists this clonotype with a few counts. CDR3 residues: CASNNPDYNEQFF. Written as DNA, the CDR3 is TGCGCCAGCAACAATCCCGACTACAATGAGCAGTTCTTC. This sequence joins TRBV5-1 and TRBJ2-1; no definite D call. Deletions cut 6 bases from V and 3 bases from J, with 10 bases between. The CDR3 runs to 13 residues. The V gene's germline CDR1 is SGHRS and CDR2 YFSETQ. The full variable domain, completed using reference TRBV5-1 and TRBJ2-1, is KAGVTQTPRYLIKTRGQQVTLSCSPISGHRSVSWYQQTPGQGLQFLFEYFSETQRNKGNFPGRFSGRQFSNSRSEMNVSTLELGDSALYLCASNNPDYNEQFFGPGTRLTVL.

This clonotype was seen a few times. V is TRBV7-3 and J is TRBJ1-3, with D possibly TRBD1 on 6 matching bases. The CDR3 runs to 15 residues. V lost 1 base and J lost 8, with 15 bases in between. Germline loops: CDR1 SGHTA, CDR2 FQGTGA. The CDR3 nucleotides read TGTGCCAGCAGCTTAAAGGGGGGGGAGAAGGACACCATATATTTT. This encodes CASSLKGGEKDTIYF.

This clonotype was observed at least ten times. The rearrangement uses TRBV4-3 and TRBJ2-7, with D possibly TRBD2 on 6 matching bases. The germline V and J ends were trimmed by 0 bases and 6 bases, with 9 bases remaining between them. Germline V CDR1 and CDR2: LGHNA, YSLEER. The CDR3 length is 13 residues. This chain's CDR3 is CASSQDWGGEQYF. In DNA form, the CDR3 reads TGCGCCAGCAGCCAAGATTGGGGAGGCGAGCAGTACTTC.

The sample holds a few counts of this clonotype. V usage is TRBV5-1 and J usage is TRBJ1-6, with D perhaps matching TRBD1 (6 bases). CDR1 SGHRS and CDR2 YFSETQ come from the germline V gene. This CDR3 contains 15 residues. The V gene lost 0 bases and the J gene lost 6 bases, with 10 bases spanning the gap. The CDR3 protein is CASSLGTDINSPLHF. The CDR3 DNA sequence: TGCGCCAGCAGCTTGGGGACAGATATTAATTCACCCCTCCACTTT.

This clonotype was seen more than once but under ten times. The chain recombines TRBV20-1 with TRBJ1-1; unclear D gene. Germline-derived CDR1 and CDR2 are DFQATT and SNEGSKA (reference sequence). V lost 4 bases and J 3 bases, leaving 3 bases between the germline ends. The CDR3 runs to 10 residues. CDR3: CSAKHTEAFF. As DNA, the CDR3 is TGCAGTGCTAAACACACTGAAGCTTTCTTT.

This clonotype has a handful of counts. The chain uses TRBV6-1 and TRBJ2-1; 10 bases align to TRBD1. CDR3 length: 17 residues. CDR1 and CDR2 (germline): MNHNS, SASEGT. Trimming at V came to 6 bases and at J to 3 bases, leaving 11 bases not matched to a gene. The CDR3 sequence is CASRRLPGQGFYNEQFF. The CDR3 coding sequence is TGTGCCAGCAGGCGCCTCCCGGGACAGGGGTTCTACAATGAGCAGTTCTTC.

This clonotype was detected many times. The chain combines TRBV9 with TRBJ1-3; possible D gene TRBD1, 5 bases. This CDR3 has 16 residues. Per the germline V gene, CDR1 is SGDLS and CDR2 is YYNGEE. With 0 bases removed from V and 2 bases from J, the gap between germline ends came to 12 bases. CDR3 protein: CASSVGGADPGNTIYF. DNA for the CDR3: TGTGCCAGCAGCGTAGGAGGGGCCGACCCTGGAAACACCATATATTTT. The full variable domain, completed using reference TRBV9 and TRBJ1-3, is DSGVTQTPKHLITATGQRVTLRCSPRSGDLSVYWYQQSLDQGLQFLIQYYNGEERAKGNILERFSAQQFPDLHSELNLSSLELGDSALYFCASSVGGADPGNTIYFGEGSWLTVV.

This clonotype was counted between two and nine times. The J gene is TRBJ2-7, the V gene TRBV7-2; D is possibly TRBD1 (6 bases). This CDR3 comprises 16 residues. Trimming stripped 4 bases from V and 3 bases from J, with 19 bases between. The germline gives CDR1 SGHTA, CDR2 FQGNSA. The CDR3 sequence: CASSWTALPAYYEQYF. In DNA form, the CDR3 reads TGTGCCAGCAGCTGGACAGCGCTGCCCGCTTACTACGAGCAGTACTTC.

In regard to this clonotype: It may be a read error: a sequence one base away is much more abundant. The genes are TRBV28 and TRBJ2-6, with D perhaps assigned TRBD1 or TRBD2 (5 bases each). CDR1 MDHEN and CDR2 SYDVKM come from the germline V gene. The CDR3 runs 14 residues. Here the CDR3 reads CASSLGVGVNVLTF. The CDR3 nucleotides are TGTGCCAGCAGTTTGGGGGTTGGGGTCAACGTCCTGACTTTC.

The chain employs TRBV20-1 and TRBJ2-1, with 7 bases that match TRBD1. The CDR3 sequence is 13 residues long. V shed 3 bases and J 10 bases; nucleotides not matched to a gene: 9. Per germline, CDR1 DFQATT and CDR2 SNEGSKA (reference sequence). In nucleotides, the CDR3 is TGCAGTGCTAGCTCCGGGACAGCGTACGAGCAGTTCTTC. Its translation is CSASSGTAYEQFF.

This clonotype has a handful of counts. The chain combines TRBV11-2 with TRBJ2-1; D is uncertain. Between the trimmed V and J ends, which lost 4 bases and 11 bases, there was a span of 9 bases. The CDR3 extends over 11 amino acids. Germline CDR1 is SGHAT and CDR2 is FQNNGV. The CDR3 bases are TGTGCCAGCAGCTCGGAGACTCAGCAGTTCTTC. The encoded protein is CASSSETQQFF.

The V gene is TRBV18, the J gene TRBJ1-6; 7 nucleotides agree with TRBD1. J lost 8 bases, V lost 3 bases, and 4 bases had no gene match. The CDR3 has 14 residues. Looked up from germline, CDR1 is KGHSH and CDR2 is LQKENI. The CDR3 protein is CASSPGTVDSPLHF. The CDR3 DNA follows: TGTGCCAGCTCACCTGGGACAGTTGATTCACCCCTCCACTTT.

This clonotype was counted between two and nine times. The chain joins TRBV7-9 to TRBJ2-5; D gene ambiguous. Trimming removed 2 bases from V and 5 bases from J, with 12 bases in between. The CDR3 runs to 14 residues. The germline V gene encodes CDR1 SEHNR and CDR2 FQNEAQ (reference sequence). This CDR3 is CASSLLQNVETQYF. DNA of the CDR3: TGTGCCAGCAGCTTACTGCAAAACGTGGAGACCCAGTACTTC.